The 9 T cell receptor beta chains reported below all come from one sample, sequenced in a study of cytomegalovirus exposure and HLA in healthy donors. Researchers ran the PCR with 60 Vbeta and 13 Jbeta primers. Sequencing used immunoSEQ multiplex PCR; TCRdb keeps in-frame clones, though not all of them. The table includes 180,000 or so clones, around 75% detected once. The sequencing input was PBMCs. The receptors here all came from a female donor in good health and CMV-seronegative.

This chain joins TRBV2 and TRBJ2-3; D is undetermined. Germline assignment: CDR1 SNHLY and CDR2 FYNNEI. CDR3 size: 13 residues. V lost 5 bases and J 4 bases, leaving 10 bases between the germline ends. The CDR3 DNA sequence: TGTGCCAGCAGTTTACTCCCCCCAGATACGCAGTATTTT. It translates to CASSLLPPDTQYF.

J is TRBJ1-2 and V is TRBV7-2; the match to TRBD1 covers 8 bases. The J segment lost 5 bases and the V segment lost 8 bases, leaving 10 bases of the junction unmatched. The germline CDR1 and CDR2 sequences are SGHTA and FQGNSA. The CDR3 is made up of 14 amino acids. The CDR3 DNA is TGTGCCAGCCGAGAAGGACAGGGAATTTATGGCTACACCTTC. Encoded protein: CASREGQGIYGYTF.

Here the CDR3 reads CAISKGRGEETQYF. CDR3 bases: TGTGCCATCAGTAAAGGGCGGGGGGAAGAGACCCAGTACTTC. This rearrangement joins TRBV10-3 to TRBJ2-5, with TRBD2 matching 8 bases. Trimming cost V 5 bases and J 3 bases; bases outside gene matches: 5. Germline V lookup: CDR1 ENHRY, CDR2 SYGVKD. This CDR3 has 14 residues.

CDR3 sequence: CASSLGWREGDEQFF. As DNA, the CDR3 is TGTGCCAGCAGCTTAGGATGGCGGGAGGGTGATGAGCAGTTCTTC. The genes are TRBV13 and TRBJ2-1, with 9 bases lining up with TRBD2. This CDR3 spans 15 amino acids. V shed 0 bases, J shed 8 bases, and the junction held 5 bases outside the gene matches. The germline V gene encodes CDR1 PRHDT and CDR2 FYEKMQ (reference sequence).

V is TRBV2 and J is TRBJ1-1; D unclear. Germline values: CDR1 SNHLY, CDR2 FYNNEI. This CDR3 region has 13 residues. Trimming shortened V by 6 bases and J by 2 bases, and 10 bases separated the two germline ends. The CDR3 DNA reads TGTGCCAGCAGCGTAGATTCCAACACTGAAGCTTTCTTT. Translated, it gives CASSVDSNTEAFF. Full variable domain (missing parts from reference TRBV2 and TRBJ1-1): EPEVTQTPSHQVTQMGQEVILRCVPISNHLYFYWYRQILGQKVEFLVSFYNNEISEKSEIFDDQFSVERPDGSNFTLKIRSTKLEDSAMYFCASSVDSNTEAFFGQGTRLTVV.

J is TRBJ1-1 and V is TRBV30; D may be TRBD1 (5 bases). Deletions cut 2 bases from V and 3 bases from J, with 16 bases between. The germline gives CDR1 GTSNPN, CDR2 SVGIG (reference sequence). This CDR3 has 15 amino acids. CDR3 sequence reads: CAWSPPPRADTEAFF. DNA of the CDR3: TGTGCCTGGAGTCCCCCCCCCAGGGCTGACACTGAAGCTTTCTTT.

This clone turned up a few times. This chain connects TRBV6-6 to TRBJ1-1; TRBD1 agrees at 8 bases. The CDR3 sequence is 15 residues long. Per the germline V gene, CDR1 is MNHNY and CDR2 is SVGAGI (reference sequence). Germline trimming cut 2 bases from V and 1 base from J; bases unmatched to any gene: 3. In DNA, the CDR3 is TGTGCCAGCAGTTACGGGGGACAGGAGAACACTGAAGCTTTCTTT. Protein product: CASSYGGQENTEAFF.

V usage is TRBV5-6 and J usage is TRBJ2-3; weak D call: TRBD2 (6 bases). The CDR3 is made up of 16 amino acids. The V end was cut by 4 bases, the J end by 5 bases, with 20 bases between. Germline loops: CDR1 SGHDT, CDR2 YYEEEE. CDR3 sequence: CASSNGGGRRVDTQYF. CDR3 nucleotides: TGTGCCAGCAGCAACGGGGGTGGGAGGCGGGTAGATACGCAGTATTTT.

The V and J genes are TRBV9 and TRBJ1-1, with 7 bases that match TRBD1. V shed 3 bases and J 5 bases; nucleotides not matched to a gene: 10. The germline CDR1 and CDR2 sequences are SGDLS and YYNGEE. This CDR3 comprises 15 residues. CDR3 sequence: CASSGDSLALTEAFF. The CDR3 bases are TGTGCCAGCAGCGGGGACAGCCTGGCCCTAACTGAAGCTTTCTTT.